This T cell receptor (beta chain) was captured in a study of beta chain features in type 1 diabetes. The study, taken as a whole, reports: Fewer junction insertions and more nucleotide deletions appeared in type 1 diabetes patients.

Expressed TCRB transcripts got sequenced, as all isolated RNA was reverse transcribed. Only in-frame clones appear in the TCRdb table, and some are missing; sequencing was by immunoSEQ multiplex PCR. The sample contains roughly 500,000 clones, approximately 28% of which appear only once. CD45RO/CCR7/CD25/CD127/CD95/CD27 staining was used to isolate CD4+ naive, central memory, regulatory and stem cell-like memory cells by sorting. With regard to this clone: Its cognate antigen is unknown.

The TCR originated in a man between 18 and 29 years old in good health. The source material was naive CD4+ T cells from blood.

The CDR3 sequence: CASSLVDRYQETQYF. CDR3 DNA sequence: TGTGCCAGCAGCTTGGTGGACAGGTACCAAGAGACCCAGTACTTC. This rearrangement joins TRBV5-4 to TRBJ2-5; 7 bases match TRBD1. The J segment lost 0 bases and the V segment lost 0 bases, leaving 2 bases of the junction unmatched. The CDR3 sequence is 15 residues long. Germline lookup yields CDR1 SGHNT and CDR2 YYREEE (reference sequence).